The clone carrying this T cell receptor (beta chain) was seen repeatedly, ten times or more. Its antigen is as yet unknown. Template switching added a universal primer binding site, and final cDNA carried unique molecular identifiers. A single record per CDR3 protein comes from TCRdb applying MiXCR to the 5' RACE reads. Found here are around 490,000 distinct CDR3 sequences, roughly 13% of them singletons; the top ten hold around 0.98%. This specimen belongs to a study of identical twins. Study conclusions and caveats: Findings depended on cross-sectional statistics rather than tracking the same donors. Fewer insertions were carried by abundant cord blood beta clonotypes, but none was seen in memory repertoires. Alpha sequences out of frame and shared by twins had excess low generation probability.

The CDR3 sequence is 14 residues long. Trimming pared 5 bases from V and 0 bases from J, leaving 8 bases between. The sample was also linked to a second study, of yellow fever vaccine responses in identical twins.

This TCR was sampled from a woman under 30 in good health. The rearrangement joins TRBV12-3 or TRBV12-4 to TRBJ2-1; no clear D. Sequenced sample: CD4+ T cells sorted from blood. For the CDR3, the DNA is TGTGCCAGCAGTCCACCCGGCTCCTACAATGAGCAGTTCTTC. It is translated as CASSPPGSYNEQFF.